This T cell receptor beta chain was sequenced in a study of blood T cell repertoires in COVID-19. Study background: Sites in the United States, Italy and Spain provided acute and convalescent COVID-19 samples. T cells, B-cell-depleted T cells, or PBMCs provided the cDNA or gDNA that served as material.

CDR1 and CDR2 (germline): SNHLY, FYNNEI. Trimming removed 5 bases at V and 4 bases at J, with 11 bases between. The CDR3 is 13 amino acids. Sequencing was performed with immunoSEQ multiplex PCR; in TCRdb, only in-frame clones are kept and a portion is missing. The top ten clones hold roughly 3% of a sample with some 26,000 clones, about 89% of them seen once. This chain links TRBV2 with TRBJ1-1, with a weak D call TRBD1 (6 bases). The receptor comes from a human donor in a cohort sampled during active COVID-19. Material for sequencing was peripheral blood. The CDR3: CASSKDSGTEAFF. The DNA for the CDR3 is TGTGCCAGCAGTAAGGACAGTGGCACTGAAGCTTTCTTT.